This note documents a single TCR beta chain sequence. Looked up from germline, CDR1 is LNHDA and CDR2 is SQIVND (reference sequence). The CDR3 runs 14 residues. Losses at the gene ends were 4 bases for V and 2 bases for J; bases not matched to a gene: 1. This record comes from a study of blood T cell repertoires in COVID-19. Study-wide background: The United States, Italy and Spain were the sources of the acute and convalescent COVID-19 samples. In each case, the material was cDNA or gDNA derived from T cells, B-cell-depleted T cells, or PBMCs.

Methods used by the authors: How many nucleated cells were present was estimated from reference gene primer amplification. Data came from immunoSEQ multiplex PCR; TCRdb stores just in-frame clones and leaves some out. The V and J calls and the clone size are those of that table, but D and trimming were determined from the DNA. The data hold roughly 240,000 clones, with 70% to 90% observed a single time. The specimen was peripheral blood. V usage is TRBV19 and J usage is TRBJ2-3; the match to TRBD1 covers 9 bases. This clonotype was sampled from a woman aged 30 to 39 who had recovered from COVID-19. DNA for the CDR3: TGTGCCAGTAGTAGGACAGGGGCCACAGATACGCAGTATTTT. Amino acids: CASSRTGATDTQYF.